This TCR beta chain was recovered during a study of breast tumors, draining lymph nodes, adjacent tissues (dated by TCRdb to 2016 to 2017). Study-wide context: In breast cancer patients, the study compared the TCR beta repertoires of tumor, adjacent nontumor tissue and axillary lymph nodes. In human breast cancer, the study set out to evaluate how tumor, surrounding tissue and draining lymph node repertoires relate to one another and whether T cells may move between these sites.

Lymph node samples came from the axillary draining lymph nodes of breast cancer patients. The CDR3 contains 16 residues, cysteine and phenylalanine counted. Of the read, only the CDR3 DNA is kept; its 48 bases are in frame from base 1. Looking up the germline V gene yields CDR1 SGHTA and CDR2 FQGNSA. Trimming takes 5 bases from V and 4 bases from J, and the germline ends sit 20 bases apart. Sequencer: Illumina HiSeq 2000. Multiplex PCR amplification was used to generate the TCR beta chain libraries. High-throughput sequencing was used to analyze the amplified TCR beta chain products. TCRdb ran its own pipeline on the public reads, namely fastp trimming at Q25 and MiXCR clone calling, and kept in-frame beta chains. Every CDR3 protein is listed once, alongside the most common genes and DNA of its rows. The table for this sample lists 170,000 or so distinct CDR3 sequences; 25% to 40% of them were counted only once. The top ten clones comprise approximately 4.2% of the sample.

The research as a whole found: A scenario in which most tumor T cells derive from the lymph node and then expand within tumor tissue was judged to be consistent with the data. Tumor T-cell repertoires showed less diversity than lymph node repertoires and more diversity than nontumor tissue repertoires, and tumor T-cell repertoires showed preferential V and J gene usage. The conclusion that tumor T cells originate in lymph nodes was framed as consistent with a hypothesis rather than directly demonstrated. Tumor and nontumor tissue repertoires were found to be significantly more similar in luminal-like than in basal-like breast cancer.

This clonotype came up many times. Its antigen is still unknown. No per-base quality is available; no much larger clone lies one base away. The sequence came from a female donor with breast cancer. Some clones in this sample may be carry-over from other donors' samples. The sample was axillary lymph node tissue. The V and J segments used are TRBV7-2 and TRBJ1-2; too little of a D gene remains to name it. At the DNA level, the sequence is TGTGCCAGCAGCCCGGAAGTCGGCGTAAGAGGCTATGGCTACACCTTC. Translated, it gives CASSPEVGVRGYGYTF.